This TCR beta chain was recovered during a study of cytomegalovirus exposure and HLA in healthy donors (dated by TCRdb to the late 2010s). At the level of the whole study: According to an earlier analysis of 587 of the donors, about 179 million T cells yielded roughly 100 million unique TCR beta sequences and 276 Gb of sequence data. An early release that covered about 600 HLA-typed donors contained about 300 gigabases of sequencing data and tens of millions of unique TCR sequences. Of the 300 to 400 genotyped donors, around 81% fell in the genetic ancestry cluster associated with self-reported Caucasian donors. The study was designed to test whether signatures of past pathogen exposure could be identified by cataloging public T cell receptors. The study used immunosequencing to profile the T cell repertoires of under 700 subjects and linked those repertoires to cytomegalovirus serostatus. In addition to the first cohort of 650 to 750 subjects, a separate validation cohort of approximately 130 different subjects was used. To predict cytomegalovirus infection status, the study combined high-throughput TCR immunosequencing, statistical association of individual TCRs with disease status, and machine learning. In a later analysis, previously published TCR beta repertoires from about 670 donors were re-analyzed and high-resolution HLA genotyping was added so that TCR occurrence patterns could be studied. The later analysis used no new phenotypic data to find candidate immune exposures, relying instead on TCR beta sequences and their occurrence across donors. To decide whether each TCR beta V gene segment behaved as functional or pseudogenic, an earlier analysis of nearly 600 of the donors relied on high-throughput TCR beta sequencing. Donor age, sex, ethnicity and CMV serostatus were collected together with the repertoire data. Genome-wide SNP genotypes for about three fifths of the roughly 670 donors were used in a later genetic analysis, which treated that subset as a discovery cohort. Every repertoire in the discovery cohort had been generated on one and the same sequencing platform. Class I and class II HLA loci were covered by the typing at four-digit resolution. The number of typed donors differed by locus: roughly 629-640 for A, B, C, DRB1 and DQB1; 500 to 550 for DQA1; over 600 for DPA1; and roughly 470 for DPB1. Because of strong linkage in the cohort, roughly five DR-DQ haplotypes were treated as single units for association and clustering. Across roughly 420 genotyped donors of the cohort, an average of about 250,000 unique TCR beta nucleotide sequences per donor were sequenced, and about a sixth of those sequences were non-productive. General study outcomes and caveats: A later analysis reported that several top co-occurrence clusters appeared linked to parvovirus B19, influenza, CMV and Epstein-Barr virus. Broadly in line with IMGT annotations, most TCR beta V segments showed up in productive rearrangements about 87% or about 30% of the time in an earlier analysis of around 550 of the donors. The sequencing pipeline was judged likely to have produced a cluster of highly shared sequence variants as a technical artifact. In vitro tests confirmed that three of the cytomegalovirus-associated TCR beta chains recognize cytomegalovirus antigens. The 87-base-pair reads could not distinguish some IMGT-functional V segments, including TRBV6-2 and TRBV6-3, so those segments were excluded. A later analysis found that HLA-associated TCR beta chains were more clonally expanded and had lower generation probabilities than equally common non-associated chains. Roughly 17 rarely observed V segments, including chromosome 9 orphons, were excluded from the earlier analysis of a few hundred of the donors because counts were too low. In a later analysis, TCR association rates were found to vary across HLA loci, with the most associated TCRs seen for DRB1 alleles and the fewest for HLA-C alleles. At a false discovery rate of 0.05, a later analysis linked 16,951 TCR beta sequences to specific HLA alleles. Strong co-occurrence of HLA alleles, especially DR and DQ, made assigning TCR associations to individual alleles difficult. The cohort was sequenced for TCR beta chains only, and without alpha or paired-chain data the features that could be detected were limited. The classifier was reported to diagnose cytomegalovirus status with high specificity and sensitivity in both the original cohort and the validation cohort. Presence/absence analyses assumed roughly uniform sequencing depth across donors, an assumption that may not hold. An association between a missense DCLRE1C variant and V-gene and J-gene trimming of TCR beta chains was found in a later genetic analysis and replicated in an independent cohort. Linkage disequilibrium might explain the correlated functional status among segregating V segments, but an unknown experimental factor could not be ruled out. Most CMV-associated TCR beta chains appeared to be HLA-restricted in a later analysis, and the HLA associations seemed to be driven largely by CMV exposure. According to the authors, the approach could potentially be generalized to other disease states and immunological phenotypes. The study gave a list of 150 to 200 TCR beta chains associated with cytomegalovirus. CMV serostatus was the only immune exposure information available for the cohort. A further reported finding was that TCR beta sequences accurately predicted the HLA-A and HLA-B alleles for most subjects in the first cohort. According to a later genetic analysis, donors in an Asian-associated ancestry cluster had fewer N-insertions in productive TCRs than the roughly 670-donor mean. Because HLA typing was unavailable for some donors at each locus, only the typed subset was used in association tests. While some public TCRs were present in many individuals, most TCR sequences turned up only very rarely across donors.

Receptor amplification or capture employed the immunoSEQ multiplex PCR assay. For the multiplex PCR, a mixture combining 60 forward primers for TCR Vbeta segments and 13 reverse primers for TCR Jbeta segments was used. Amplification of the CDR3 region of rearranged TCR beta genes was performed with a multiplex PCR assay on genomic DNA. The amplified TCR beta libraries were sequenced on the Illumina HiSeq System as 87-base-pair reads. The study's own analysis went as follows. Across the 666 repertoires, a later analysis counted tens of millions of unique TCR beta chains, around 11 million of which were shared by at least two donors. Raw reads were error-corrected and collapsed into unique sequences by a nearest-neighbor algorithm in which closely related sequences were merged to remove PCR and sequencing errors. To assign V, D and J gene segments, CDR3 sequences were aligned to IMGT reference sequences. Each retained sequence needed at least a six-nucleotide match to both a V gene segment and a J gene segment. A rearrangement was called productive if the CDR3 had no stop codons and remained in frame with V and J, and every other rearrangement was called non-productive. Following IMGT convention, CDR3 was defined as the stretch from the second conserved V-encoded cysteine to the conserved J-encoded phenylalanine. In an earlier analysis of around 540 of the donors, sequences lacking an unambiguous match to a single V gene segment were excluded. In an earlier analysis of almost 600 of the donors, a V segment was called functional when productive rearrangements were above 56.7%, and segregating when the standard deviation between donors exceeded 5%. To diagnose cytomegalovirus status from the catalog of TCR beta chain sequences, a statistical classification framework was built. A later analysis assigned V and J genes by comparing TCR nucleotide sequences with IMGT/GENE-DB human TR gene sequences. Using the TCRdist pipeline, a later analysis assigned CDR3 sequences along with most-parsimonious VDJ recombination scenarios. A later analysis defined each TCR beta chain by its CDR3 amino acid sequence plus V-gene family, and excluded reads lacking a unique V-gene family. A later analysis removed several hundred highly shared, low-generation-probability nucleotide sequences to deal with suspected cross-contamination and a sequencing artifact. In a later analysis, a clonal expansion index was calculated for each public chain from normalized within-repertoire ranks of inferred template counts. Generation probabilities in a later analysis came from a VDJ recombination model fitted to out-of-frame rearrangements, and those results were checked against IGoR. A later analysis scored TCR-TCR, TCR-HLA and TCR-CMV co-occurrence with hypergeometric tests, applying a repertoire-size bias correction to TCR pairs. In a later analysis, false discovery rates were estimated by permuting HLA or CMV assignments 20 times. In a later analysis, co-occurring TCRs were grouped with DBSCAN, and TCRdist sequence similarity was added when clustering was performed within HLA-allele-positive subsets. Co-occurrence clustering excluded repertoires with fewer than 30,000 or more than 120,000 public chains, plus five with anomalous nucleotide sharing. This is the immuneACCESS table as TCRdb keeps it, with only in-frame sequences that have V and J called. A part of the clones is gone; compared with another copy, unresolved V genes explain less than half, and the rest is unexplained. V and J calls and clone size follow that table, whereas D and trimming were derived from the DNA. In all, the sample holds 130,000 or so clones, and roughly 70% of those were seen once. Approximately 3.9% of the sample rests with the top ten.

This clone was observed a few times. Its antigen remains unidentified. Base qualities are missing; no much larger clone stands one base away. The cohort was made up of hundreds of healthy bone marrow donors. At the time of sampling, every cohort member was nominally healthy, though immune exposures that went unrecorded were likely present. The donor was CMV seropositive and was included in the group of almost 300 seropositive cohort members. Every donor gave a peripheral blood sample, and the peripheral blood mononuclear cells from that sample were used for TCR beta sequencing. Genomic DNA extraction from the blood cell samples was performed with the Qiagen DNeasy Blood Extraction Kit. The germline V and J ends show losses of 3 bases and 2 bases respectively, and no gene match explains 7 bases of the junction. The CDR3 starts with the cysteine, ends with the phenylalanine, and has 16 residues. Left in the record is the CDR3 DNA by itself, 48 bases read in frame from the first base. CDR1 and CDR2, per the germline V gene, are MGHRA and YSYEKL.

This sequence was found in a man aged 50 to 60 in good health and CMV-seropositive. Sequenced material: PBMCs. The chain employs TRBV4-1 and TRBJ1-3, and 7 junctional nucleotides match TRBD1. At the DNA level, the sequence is TGCGCCAGCAGCCAGCGCGGACAGGCGGCTGGAAACACCATATATTTT. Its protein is CASSQRGQAAGNTIYF.